Below, 21 T cell receptor beta chains from the same sample are listed, as sequenced in a study of Graves' ophthalmopathy and Graves' hyperthyroidism. Amplifying from RNA transcripts, the study obtained TCR beta CDR3 regions. In the first round, RT-PCR was carried out with HTBI primers, and a multiplex PCR formed the second round. TCRdb recomputed calls from the multiplex PCR reads with MiXCR, one row per CDR3 protein. The sample records 620,000 or so distinct CDR3 sequences, 22% being singletons. The sequenced sample was peripheral blood. These receptors were obtained from a woman between 18 and 29 years old with stable Graves' hyperthyroidism. Some clones in this sample may be carry-over from other donors' samples.

This clonotype was counted at least ten times. The J gene is TRBJ2-5, the V gene TRBV15; unclear D gene. The CDR3 loop spans 12 amino acids. The V gene's germline CDR1 is LNHNV and CDR2 YYDKDF (reference sequence). V was clipped by 0 bases and J by 5 bases, with 4 bases between them. The CDR3 sequence: CATSRDQETQYF. CDR3 coding DNA: TGTGCCACCAGCAGAGATCAGGAGACCCAGTACTTC.

Many counts were recorded for this clonotype. The genes are TRBV7-2 and TRBJ1-1; 9 bases are a match to TRBD1. Germline V CDR1 and CDR2: SGHTA, FQGNSA. The trim removed 5 bases at V and 1 base at J, leaving 5 bases unmatched. The CDR3 is 15 residues long. CDR3 DNA: TGTGCCAGCAGCGTAACAGGGGGCCCGAACACTGAAGCTTTCTTT. Amino acid sequence: CASSVTGGPNTEAFF.

This clonotype has only a few counts. This rearrangement joins TRBV20-1 to TRBJ2-2; D unclear. The CDR3 totals 13 residues. Between the trimmed V and J ends, which lost 5 bases and 0 bases, there was a span of 7 bases. In germline, CDR1 is DFQATT, CDR2 SNEGSKA (reference sequence). DNA for the CDR3: TGCAGTGCTGGACGGGCGAACACCGGGGAGCTGTTTTTT. Amino acids: CSAGRANTGELFF.

The chain uses TRBV6-1 and TRBJ1-1; D call uncertain. The CDR3 covers 14 residues. Germline values: CDR1 MNHNS, CDR2 SASEGT. The V and J ends lost 2 bases and 3 bases respectively, with 10 bases between them. CDR3 sequence reads: CASSEREQDTEAFF. CDR3 coding DNA: TGTGCCAGCAGTGAAAGGGAGCAAGACACTGAAGCTTTCTTT.

The chain is built from TRBV5-5 and TRBJ2-6; the D gene is possibly TRBD1 (6 bases). Trimming left V 4 bases short and J 4 bases short, with 12 bases between. The CDR3 length is 15 residues. Germline V lookup: CDR1 SGHKS, CDR2 YYEKEE (reference sequence). The CDR3 is CASSDPGTGANVLTF. In DNA form, the CDR3 reads TGTGCCAGCAGCGACCCTGGGACAGGGGCCAACGTCCTGACTTTC.

This chain links TRBV12-3 or TRBV12-4 with TRBJ1-2, with TRBD1 as a possible D gene (6 bases). The CDR3 is made up of 15 amino acids. Trimming took off 5 bases at V and 4 bases at J, with 17 bases between the two ends. CDR3 nucleotides: TGTGCCAGCAGTCCCCAGGGTCCAGGGGTCTATGGCTACACCTTC. Its protein is CASSPQGPGVYGYTF.

This clonotype was seen ten or more times. V is TRBV29-1 and J is TRBJ2-7; 10 bases agree with TRBD2. V shed 4 bases, J shed 2 bases, and the junction held 2 bases outside the gene matches. This CDR3 has 13 residues. Germline CDR1 SQVTM, CDR2 ANQGSEA. The CDR3 protein is CSVVLAGPYEQYF. In DNA form, the CDR3 reads TGCAGCGTTGTACTAGCGGGACCCTACGAGCAGTACTTC.

Here the CDR3 DNA reads TGTGCCAGTACCCCAGGGTTTGGCACCGGGGAGCTGTTTTTT. Translation: CASTPGFGTGELFF. The V call is TRBV19, the J call TRBJ2-2, with a weak D call TRBD1 (5 bases). Trimming stripped 7 bases from V and 4 bases from J, with 13 bases between. CDR3 length: 14 residues. CDR1 and CDR2 (germline): LNHDA, SQIVND (reference sequence).

The sample holds many counts of this clonotype. This chain uses TRBV20-1 with TRBJ1-1, with TRBD1 identical over 7 bases. Germline CDR1 DFQATT, CDR2 SNEGSKA (reference sequence). CDR3 size: 14 residues. V lost 5 bases and J lost 1; bases outside the gene matches: 7. The chain's CDR3 is CSADAGTENTEAFF. In DNA form, the CDR3 reads TGCAGTGCTGATGCCGGGACAGAGAACACTGAAGCTTTCTTT.

This clonotype was counted many times. CDR3: CASSLRGRSEAFF. The CDR3 DNA sequence: TGTGCCAGCAGTTTACGGGGGCGGTCTGAAGCTTTCTTT. The chain couples TRBV27 to TRBJ1-1, with D possibly TRBD1 on 6 matching bases. This CDR3 is built from 13 residues. Germline lookup yields CDR1 MNHEY and CDR2 SMNVEV (reference sequence). V was pared by 2 bases and J by 6 bases, with 10 bases between.

This clonotype has ten or more counts. The chain combines TRBV11-2 with TRBJ2-7; tentative D call: TRBD1 (7 bases). V lost 5 bases and J 2 bases, leaving 16 bases between the germline ends. CDR1 SGHAT and CDR2 FQNNGV come from the germline V gene. This CDR3 contains 15 residues. The CDR3 nucleotides read TGTGCCAGCAGCCAAGGAGGGGGCCAGGCCTACGAGCAGTACTTC. Its translation is CASSQGGGQAYEQYF.

The V and J genes are TRBV2 and TRBJ2-7; D possibly corresponds to TRBD2 (6 bases). Germline V gives CDR1 SNHLY, CDR2 FYNNEI. The CDR3 runs to 12 residues. V was shortened by 11 bases and J by 2 bases, with 13 bases between the two germline ends. The CDR3 coding sequence is TGTGCCTGGGCAGGAGGGGCCTACGAGCAGTACTTC. This translates into CAWAGGAYEQYF.

The CDR3 region has the DNA TGTGCCAGCAGTCCTACCACAGGGCCCTTAGGGTATGGCTACACCTTC. It encodes CASSPTTGPLGYGYTF. V gene TRBV6-1 combines with J gene TRBJ1-2; D is perhaps TRBD1 (6 bases). Per the germline V gene, CDR1 is MNHNS and CDR2 is SASEGT. This CDR3 has 16 amino acids. Trimming pared 5 bases from V and 5 bases from J, leaving 21 bases between.

This clonotype was found many times. The chain is built from TRBV20-1 and TRBJ2-4; 11 positions match TRBD2. V shed 3 bases, J shed 5 bases, and the junction held 9 bases outside the gene matches. The CDR3 is 16 residues long. The germline V gene encodes CDR1 DFQATT and CDR2 SNEGSKA (reference sequence). CDR3 in DNA: TGCAGTGCTAGCCCCCTACTAGCGGGAGTGGAAAACATTCAGTACTTC. Amino acids: CSASPLLAGVENIQYF.

This clonotype was observed at least ten times. This chain connects TRBV6-2 or TRBV6-3 to TRBJ1-6; 12 bases agree with TRBD1. Trimming cost V 7 bases and J 0 bases; bases outside gene matches: 10. The CDR3 consists of 19 residues. Germline CDR1 reads MNHEY; CDR2 reads SVGEGT. CDR3 nucleotide sequence: TGTGCCAGCATCCCGGGACAGGGGGCTAGGAGCTCCTATAATTCACCCCTCCACTTT. Amino acid sequence: CASIPGQGARSSYNSPLHF.

This clonotype was picked up many times. The V gene is TRBV12-3 or TRBV12-4, the J gene TRBJ2-7; D gene ambiguous. CDR3 length equals 14 residues. V was trimmed by 3 bases and J by 0 bases, leaving 9 bases between them. In DNA, the CDR3 is TGTGCCAGCAGTTTTTTCCTGAGCTCCTACGAGCAGTACTTC. This sequence encodes CASSFFLSSYEQYF.

V usage is TRBV12-3 or TRBV12-4 and J usage is TRBJ1-5; TRBD1 is a possible D gene (5 bases). The germline V and J ends were trimmed by 3 bases and 0 bases, with 12 bases remaining between them. The CDR3 consists of 16 residues. CDR3 DNA: TGTGCCAGCAGTTTTTTGACAGCTCCTAGCAATCAGCCCCAGCATTTT. Its protein is CASSFLTAPSNQPQHF.

This clonotype occurred many times. The chain carries TRBV6-2 or TRBV6-3 and TRBJ1-5; tentatively, D is TRBD1 (5 bases). This CDR3 is built from 18 residues. The V end lost 6 bases, the J end lost 0 bases, and 21 bases lay between the germline ends. Germline CDR1 and CDR2: MNHEY and SVGEGT. Here the CDR3 DNA reads TGTGCCAGCAGACCGGGAACAGGTGTTTCGGATAGCAATCAGCCCCAGCATTTT. Its protein product is CASRPGTGVSDSNQPQHF.

This clonotype turned up a few times. This may be a read error: a much more frequent sequence differs by one nucleotide. The J gene is TRBJ2-5, the V gene TRBV20-1, with TRBD2 matching 9 bases. CDR1 and CDR2 from the germline V gene are DFQATT and SNEGSKA (reference sequence). CDR3 length equals 14 residues. CDR3 coding DNA: TGCAGTGCTAGAAGGGGCGGGGGGGGAGAGACCAAGTACTTC. It codes for CSARRGGGGETKYF.

This clonotype occurred many times. The chain joins TRBV18 to TRBJ2-5; D gene uncertain. CDR1 KGHSH and CDR2 LQKENI come from the germline V gene. Trimming left V 6 bases short and J 2 bases short, with 10 bases between. The CDR3 spans 13 residues. The CDR3, as DNA: TGTGCCAGCTCCCATGATAGTCAAGAGACCCAGTACTTC. It codes for CASSHDSQETQYF.

This clonotype has at least ten counts. The CDR3 is CAIGGETQYF. CDR3 coding DNA: TGTGCCATCGGCGGGGAGACCCAGTACTTC. The chain combines TRBV10-3 with TRBJ2-5, with D possibly being TRBD2 (5 bases). The CDR3 is 10 amino acids. V lost 8 bases to trimming and J lost 5 bases, with 6 bases between them. Per the germline V gene, CDR1 is ENHRY and CDR2 is SYGVKD.